What follows describes a single TCR beta chain. The donor group consisted of healthy Finnish infants who were having corrective surgery for congenital heart defects. During surgery, about 0.5-1 mL peripheral blood was drawn from four of eight donors. All available leukocytes, rather than a set cell count, yielded the blood DNA. TCRdb's table, derived via immunoSEQ multiplex PCR, lists solely in-frame clones and lacks some. The sample shows tens of thousands of clones, approximately 95% of them seen only once. These data originate in a study of human thymus T cells. The specimen sequenced was blood. This sequence was found in a boy under three years old with a congenital heart defect but otherwise immunologically healthy.

The CDR3 is CASSSGLAGEQYF. CDR3 nucleotide sequence: TGTGCCAGCAGCTCGGGACTAGCTGGGGAGCAGTACTTC. V and J are TRBV11-1 and TRBJ2-7; TRBD2 aligns across 9 bases. The V gene end was trimmed by 4 bases and the J gene end by 7 bases; junction bases not matched to a gene: 5. The CDR3 has 13 residues. Germline CDR1 and CDR2: SGHAT and FQDESV (reference sequence).